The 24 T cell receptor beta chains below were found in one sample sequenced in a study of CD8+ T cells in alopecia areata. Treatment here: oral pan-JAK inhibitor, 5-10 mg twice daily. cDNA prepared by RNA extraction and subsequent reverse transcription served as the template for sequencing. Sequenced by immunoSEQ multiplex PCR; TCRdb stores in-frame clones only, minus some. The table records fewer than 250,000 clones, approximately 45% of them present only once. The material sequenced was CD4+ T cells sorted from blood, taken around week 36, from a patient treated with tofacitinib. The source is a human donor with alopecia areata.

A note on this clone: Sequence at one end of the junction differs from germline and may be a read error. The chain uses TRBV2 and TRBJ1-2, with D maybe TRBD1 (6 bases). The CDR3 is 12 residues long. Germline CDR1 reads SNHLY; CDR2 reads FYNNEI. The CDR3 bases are TGTGCCAGCAGTATACCCCTGGGGGGCTTCACCTTC. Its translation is CASSIPLGGFTF.

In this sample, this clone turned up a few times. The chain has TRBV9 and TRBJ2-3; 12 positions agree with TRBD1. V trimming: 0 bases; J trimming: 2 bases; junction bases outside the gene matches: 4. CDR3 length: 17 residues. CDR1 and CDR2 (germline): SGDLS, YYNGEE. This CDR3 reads CASSVAGTGGFTDTQYF. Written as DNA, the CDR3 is TGTGCCAGCAGCGTAGCGGGGACAGGGGGCTTCACAGATACGCAGTATTTT.

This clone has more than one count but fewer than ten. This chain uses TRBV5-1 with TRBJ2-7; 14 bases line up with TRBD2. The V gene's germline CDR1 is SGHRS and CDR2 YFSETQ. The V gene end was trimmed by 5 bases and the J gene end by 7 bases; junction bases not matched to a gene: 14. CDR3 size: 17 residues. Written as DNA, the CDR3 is TGCGCCAGCAGACCCCTGACTAGCGGGAGGGCCTTCGGGGAGCAGTACTTC. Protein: CASRPLTSGRAFGEQYF.

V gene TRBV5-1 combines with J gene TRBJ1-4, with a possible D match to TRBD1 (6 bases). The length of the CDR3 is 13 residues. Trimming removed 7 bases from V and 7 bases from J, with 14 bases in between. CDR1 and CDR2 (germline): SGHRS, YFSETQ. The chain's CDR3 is CASGQNLGEKLFF. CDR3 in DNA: TGCGCCAGCGGACAGAACTTAGGTGAAAAACTGTTTTTT.

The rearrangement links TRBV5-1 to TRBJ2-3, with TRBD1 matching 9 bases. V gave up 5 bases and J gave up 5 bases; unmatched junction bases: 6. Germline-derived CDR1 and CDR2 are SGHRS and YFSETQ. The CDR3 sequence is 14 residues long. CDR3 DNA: TGCGCCAGCAGAACAGGGGGCAGGAGAGATACGCAGTATTTT. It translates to CASRTGGRRDTQYF.

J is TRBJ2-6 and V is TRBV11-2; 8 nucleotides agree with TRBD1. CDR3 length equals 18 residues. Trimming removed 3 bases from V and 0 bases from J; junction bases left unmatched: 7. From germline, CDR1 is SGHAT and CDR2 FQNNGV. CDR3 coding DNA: TGTGCCAGCAGCTTCCGACAGGGGTTTAGCTCTGGGGCCAACGTCCTGACTTTC. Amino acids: CASSFRQGFSSGANVLTF.

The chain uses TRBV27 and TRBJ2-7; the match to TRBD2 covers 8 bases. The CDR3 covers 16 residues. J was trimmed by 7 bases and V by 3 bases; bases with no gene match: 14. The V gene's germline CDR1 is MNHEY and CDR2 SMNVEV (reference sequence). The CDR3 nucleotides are TGTGCCAGCAGTTTCTTTCAGAGCGGGAGCCCTCGGGAGCAGTACTTC. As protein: CASSFFQSGSPREQYF.

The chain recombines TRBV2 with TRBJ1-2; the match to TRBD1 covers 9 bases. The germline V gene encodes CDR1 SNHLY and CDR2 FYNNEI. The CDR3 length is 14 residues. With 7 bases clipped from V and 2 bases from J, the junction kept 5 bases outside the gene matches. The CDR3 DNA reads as TGTGCCAGCACCCAAGGGACAGGGAACTATGGCTACACCTTC. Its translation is CASTQGTGNYGYTF.

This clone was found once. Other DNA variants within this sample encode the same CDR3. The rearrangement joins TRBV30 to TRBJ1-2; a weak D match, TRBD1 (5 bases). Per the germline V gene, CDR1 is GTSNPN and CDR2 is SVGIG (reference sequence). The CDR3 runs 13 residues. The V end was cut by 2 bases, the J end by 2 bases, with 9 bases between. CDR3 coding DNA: TGTGCCTGGAGTCCGACAGAAAACTATGGCTACACCTTC. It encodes CAWSPTENYGYTF.

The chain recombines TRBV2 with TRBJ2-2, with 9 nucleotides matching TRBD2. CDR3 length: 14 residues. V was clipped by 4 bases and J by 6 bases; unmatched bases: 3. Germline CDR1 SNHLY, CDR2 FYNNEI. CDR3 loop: CASSVEREAGELFF. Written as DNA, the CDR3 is TGTGCCAGCAGTGTCGAGCGGGAGGCCGGGGAGCTGTTTTTT.

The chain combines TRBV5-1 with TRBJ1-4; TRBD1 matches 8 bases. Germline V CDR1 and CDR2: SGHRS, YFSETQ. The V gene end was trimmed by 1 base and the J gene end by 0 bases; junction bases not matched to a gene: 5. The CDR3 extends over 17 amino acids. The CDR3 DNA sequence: TGCGCCAGCAGCTTGAGGGGACAGGCTGCAACTAATGAAAAACTGTTTTTT. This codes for CASSLRGQAATNEKLFF.

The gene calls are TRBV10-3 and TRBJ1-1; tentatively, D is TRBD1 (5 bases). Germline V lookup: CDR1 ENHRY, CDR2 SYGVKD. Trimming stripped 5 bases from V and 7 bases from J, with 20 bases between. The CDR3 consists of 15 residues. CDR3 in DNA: TGTGCCATCAGTAAAACTCCGGCGTCGGGGGGTGAAGCTTTCTTT. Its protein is CAISKTPASGGEAFF.

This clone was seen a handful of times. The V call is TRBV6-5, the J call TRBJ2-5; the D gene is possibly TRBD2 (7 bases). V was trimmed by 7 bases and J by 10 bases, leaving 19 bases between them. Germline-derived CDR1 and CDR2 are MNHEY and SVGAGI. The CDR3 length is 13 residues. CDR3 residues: CASTPRGAGDQYF. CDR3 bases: TGTGCCAGCACCCCACGGGGGGCTGGGGACCAGTACTTC.

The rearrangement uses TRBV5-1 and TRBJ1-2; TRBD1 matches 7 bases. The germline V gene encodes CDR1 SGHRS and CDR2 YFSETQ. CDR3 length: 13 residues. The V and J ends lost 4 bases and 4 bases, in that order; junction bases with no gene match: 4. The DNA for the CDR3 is TGCGCCAGCAGCGTGGGACAGAGCTATGGCTACACCTTC. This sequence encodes CASSVGQSYGYTF.

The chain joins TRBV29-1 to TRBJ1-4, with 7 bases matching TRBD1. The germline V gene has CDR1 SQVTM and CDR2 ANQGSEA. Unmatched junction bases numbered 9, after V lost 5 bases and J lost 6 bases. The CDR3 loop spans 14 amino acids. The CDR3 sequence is CSVRDRAVDEKLFF. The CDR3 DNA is TGCAGCGTTCGTGACAGGGCGGTTGATGAAAAACTGTTTTTT.

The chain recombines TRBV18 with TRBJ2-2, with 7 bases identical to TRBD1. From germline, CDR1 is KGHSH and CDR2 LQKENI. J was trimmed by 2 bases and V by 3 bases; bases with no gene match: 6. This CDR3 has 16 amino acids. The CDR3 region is CASSPQQGTNTGELFF. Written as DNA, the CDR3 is TGTGCCAGCTCACCTCAACAGGGGACCAACACCGGGGAGCTGTTTTTT.

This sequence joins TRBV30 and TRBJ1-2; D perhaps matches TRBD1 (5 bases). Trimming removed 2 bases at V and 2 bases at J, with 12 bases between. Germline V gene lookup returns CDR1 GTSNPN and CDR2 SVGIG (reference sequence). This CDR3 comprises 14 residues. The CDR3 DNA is TGTGCCTGGAGTCTTGCAGGGTTCAACTATGGCTACACCTTC. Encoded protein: CAWSLAGFNYGYTF.

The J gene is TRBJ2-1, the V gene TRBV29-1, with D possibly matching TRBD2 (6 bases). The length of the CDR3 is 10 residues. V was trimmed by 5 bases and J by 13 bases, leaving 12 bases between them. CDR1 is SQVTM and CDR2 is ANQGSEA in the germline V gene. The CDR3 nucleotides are TGCAGCGTTAATAGCGGATCTCAGTTCTTC. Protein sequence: CSVNSGSQFF.

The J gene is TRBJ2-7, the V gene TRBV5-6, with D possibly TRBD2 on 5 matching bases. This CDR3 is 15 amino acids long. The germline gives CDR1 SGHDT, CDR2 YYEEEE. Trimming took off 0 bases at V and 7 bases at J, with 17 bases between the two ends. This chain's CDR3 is CASSLGPRASGEQYF. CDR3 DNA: TGTGCCAGCAGCTTGGGTCCGCGGGCCTCCGGGGAGCAGTACTTC.

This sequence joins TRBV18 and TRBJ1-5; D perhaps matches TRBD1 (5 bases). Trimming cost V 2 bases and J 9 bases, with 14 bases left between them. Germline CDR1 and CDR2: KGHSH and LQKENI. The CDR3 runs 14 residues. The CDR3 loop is CASSPDGASGPQHF. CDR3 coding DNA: TGTGCCAGCTCACCAGACGGGGCCTCGGGGCCCCAGCATTTT.

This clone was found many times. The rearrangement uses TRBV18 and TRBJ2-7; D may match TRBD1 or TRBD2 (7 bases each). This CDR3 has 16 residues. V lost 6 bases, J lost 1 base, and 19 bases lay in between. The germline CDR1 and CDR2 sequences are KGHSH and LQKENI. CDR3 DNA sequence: TGTGCCAGCTCTCAAGGGGGCCTAGCGGTATCCTACGAGCAGTACTTC. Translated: CASSQGGLAVSYEQYF.

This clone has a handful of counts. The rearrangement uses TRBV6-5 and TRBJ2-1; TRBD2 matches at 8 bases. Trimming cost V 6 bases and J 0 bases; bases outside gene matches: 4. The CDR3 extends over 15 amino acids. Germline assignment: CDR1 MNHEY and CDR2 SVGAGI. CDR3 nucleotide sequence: TGTGCCAGCAGCCCCAGCGGGAGCTCCTACAATGAGCAGTTCTTC. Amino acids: CASSPSGSSYNEQFF.

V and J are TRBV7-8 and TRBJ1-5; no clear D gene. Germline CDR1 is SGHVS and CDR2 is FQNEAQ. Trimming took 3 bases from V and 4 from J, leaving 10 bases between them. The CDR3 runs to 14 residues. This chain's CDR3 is CASSFVWPNQPQHF. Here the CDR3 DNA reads TGTGCCAGCAGCTTCGTGTGGCCGAATCAGCCCCAGCATTTT.

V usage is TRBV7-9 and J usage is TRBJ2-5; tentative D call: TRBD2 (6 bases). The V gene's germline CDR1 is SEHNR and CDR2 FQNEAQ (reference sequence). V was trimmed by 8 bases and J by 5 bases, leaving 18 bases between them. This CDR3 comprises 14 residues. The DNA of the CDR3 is TGTGCCAGCGGGACGGGCGGGGTCCGGGAGACCCAGTACTTC. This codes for CASGTGGVRETQYF.